Following are 27 T cell receptor beta chains from one sample sequenced in a study of blood T cell repertoires in COVID-19. Data came from immunoSEQ multiplex PCR; TCRdb stores just in-frame clones and leaves some out. The sample has 30,000 to 35,000 clones, about 85% seen once. Source material: peripheral blood. These receptors originate from a human donor with acute or convalescent COVID-19. The donor label of this sample is uncertain.

Here the CDR3 reads CASSPSSSQETQYF. The CDR3 DNA reads TGTGCCAGCAGCCCAAGTAGTAGTCAAGAGACCCAGTACTTC. The chain recombines TRBV7-2 with TRBJ2-5; D is undetermined. V shed 5 bases and J shed 2 bases, with 12 bases lying between them. Germline lookup yields CDR1 SGHTA and CDR2 FQGNSA. The CDR3 has 14 amino acids.

The rearrangement joins TRBV30 to TRBJ2-2; TRBD2 might be the D (5 bases). Looked up from germline, CDR1 is GTSNPN and CDR2 is SVGIG (reference sequence). Trimming took off 7 bases at V and 1 base at J, with 7 bases between the two ends. CDR3 length equals 12 residues. The CDR3 bases are TGTGCCTTGGCGGGGAACACCGGGGAGCTGTTTTTT. This translates into CALAGNTGELFF.

The chain carries TRBV5-1 and TRBJ2-7; the D gene is possibly TRBD1 (5 bases). Trimming took 3 bases from V and 4 from J, leaving 23 bases between them. CDR1 is SGHRS and CDR2 is YFSETQ in the germline V gene. CDR3 length equals 17 residues. CDR3 region: CASSSSLQENHPYEQYF. The CDR3 bases are TGCGCCAGCAGCTCCTCGTTACAGGAGAACCATCCTTACGAGCAGTACTTC. Combining the CDR3 with reference TRBV5-1 and TRBJ2-7 gives the whole variable domain KAGVTQTPRYLIKTRGQQVTLSCSPISGHRSVSWYQQTPGQGLQFLFEYFSETQRNKGNFPGRFSGRQFSNSRSEMNVSTLELGDSALYLCASSSSLQENHPYEQYFGPGTRLTVT.

The J gene is TRBJ2-2, the V gene TRBV10-1, with 7 bases fitting TRBD1. This CDR3 spans 14 amino acids. Germline assignment: CDR1 WNHNN and CDR2 SYGVQD (reference sequence). Trimming at V came to 6 bases and at J to 6 bases, leaving 7 bases not matched to a gene. The CDR3 sequence: CASREVTGSGELFF. The CDR3 DNA reads as TGCGCCAGCAGAGAAGTGACAGGGTCCGGGGAGCTGTTTTTT.

The rearrangement links TRBV6-5 to TRBJ1-1, with 7 positions matching TRBD1. J was trimmed by 1 base and V by 6 bases; bases with no gene match: 2. CDR1 is MNHEY and CDR2 is SVGAGI in the germline V gene. The length of the CDR3 is 13 residues. In DNA form, the CDR3 reads TGTGCCAGCAGCTGGGACAGGAACACTGAAGCTTTCTTT. Translated: CASSWDRNTEAFF.

This clone came up a few times. The CDR3 sequence is CASSEAGGVSPLHF. CDR3 sequence (DNA): TGCGCCAGCAGTGAGGCAGGGGGCGTTTCACCCCTCCACTTT. This chain connects TRBV10-2 to TRBJ1-6; TRBD1 agrees at 8 bases. Germline V gene sequence: CDR1 WSHSY, CDR2 SAAADI. V lost 2 bases, J lost 9 bases, and 3 bases stayed unmatched. This CDR3 is 14 amino acids long.

The chain has TRBV19 and TRBJ1-5; tentative D call: TRBD1 (5 bases). Trimming removed 9 bases at V and 5 bases at J, with 17 bases between. Germline CDR1 is LNHDA and CDR2 is SQIVND (reference sequence). CDR3 size: 14 residues. The CDR3 DNA is TGTGCCAGCGGAGACAGTCTTGGGGATCAGCCCCAGCATTTT. Translating gives CASGDSLGDQPQHF.

There are a few counts of this clone. The genes are TRBV18 and TRBJ1-3; no reliable D call. The CDR3 sequence is 14 residues long. Germline CDR1 and CDR2: KGHSH and LQKENI. V shed 5 bases and J shed 2 bases, with 10 bases lying between them. This chain's CDR3 is CASSLETTGNTIYF. The CDR3 bases are TGTGCCAGCTCATTGGAGACGACTGGAAACACCATATATTTT.

V is TRBV4-3 and J is TRBJ2-5, with 9 nucleotides matching TRBD1. J was trimmed by 6 bases and V by 0 bases; bases with no gene match: 5. The CDR3 has 15 amino acids. Germline V gene sequence: CDR1 LGHNA, CDR2 YSLEER. The CDR3 protein is CASSQDGTGRKTQYF. The CDR3 bases are TGCGCCAGCAGCCAAGATGGGACAGGGAGAAAGACCCAGTACTTC.

The chain combines TRBV2 with TRBJ2-1, with 8 bases that match TRBD1. From germline, CDR1 is SNHLY and CDR2 FYNNEI. The V gene end was trimmed by 9 bases and the J gene end by 4 bases; junction bases not matched to a gene: 5. There are 13 residues in the CDR3. For the CDR3, the DNA is TGTGCCAGTATCAGGGGGCAGTACAATGAGCAGTTCTTC. It translates to CASIRGQYNEQFF.

The V gene is TRBV27, the J gene TRBJ2-5; 8 bases align to TRBD1. The CDR3 has 13 residues. Germline V gene lookup returns CDR1 MNHEY and CDR2 SMNVEV (reference sequence). The V segment lost 5 bases and the J segment 6 bases; nucleotides outside the gene matches: 5. The CDR3 loop is CASSQDRVKTQYF. The CDR3 DNA reads TGTGCCAGCAGTCAGGACAGGGTGAAGACCCAGTACTTC.

V usage is TRBV14 and J usage is TRBJ1-1; D gene uncertain. Germline CDR1 is SGHDN and CDR2 is FVKESK. V gave up 1 base and J gave up 3 bases, with 6 bases separating them. The CDR3 has 13 amino acids. Here the CDR3 DNA reads TGTGCCAGCAGCCAAGTCTACTACACTGAAGCTTTCTTT. It codes for CASSQVYYTEAFF.

The chain links TRBV5-1 to TRBJ2-4; 11 bases are shared with TRBD1. CDR1 and CDR2 from the germline V gene are SGHRS and YFSETQ. V gave up 1 base and J gave up 6 bases; unmatched junction bases: 12. This CDR3 has 18 amino acids. The CDR3 is CASSLPSGTGGSGNIQYF. The CDR3 DNA follows: TGCGCCAGCAGCTTGCCATCCGGGACAGGGGGTAGTGGAAACATTCAGTACTTC.

In its sample, this clone was seen once. The CDR3 nucleotides read TGTGCCAGCAGTGTTTCAGGGTACTCCTACAATGAGCAGTTCTTC. Its protein product is CASSVSGYSYNEQFF. The chain carries TRBV2 and TRBJ2-1, with D possibly being TRBD1 (5 bases). Trimming left V 4 bases short and J 0 bases short, with 10 bases between. The CDR3 totals 15 residues. CDR1 and CDR2 from the germline V gene are SNHLY and FYNNEI.

This clone was counted between two and nine times. In DNA, the CDR3 is TGCGCCAGCAGCCAGTTAGGGCGCGGGGACACTGAAGCTTTCTTT. Translation gives CASSQLGRGDTEAFF. The rearrangement joins TRBV5-1 to TRBJ1-1, with D hard to call. CDR1 is SGHRS and CDR2 is YFSETQ in the germline V gene. CDR3 length: 15 amino acids. The ends were cut back, 4 bases at V and 3 bases at J, with 16 bases in the middle.

This chain joins TRBV2 and TRBJ1-4; D might be TRBD1 (6 bases). The germline CDR1 and CDR2 sequences are SNHLY and FYNNEI. The germline V and J ends were trimmed by 6 bases and 6 bases, with 14 bases remaining between them. The CDR3 runs 14 residues. CDR3 region: CASSPGQGYEKLFF. The CDR3 nucleotides are TGTGCCAGCAGCCCGGGGCAGGGGTATGAAAAACTGTTTTTT.

The genes are TRBV5-1 and TRBJ2-1; 15 bases fit TRBD2. J lost 6 bases, V lost 4 bases, and 8 bases had no gene match. The CDR3 spans 17 residues. Germline V gives CDR1 SGHRS, CDR2 YFSETQ. The CDR3: CASSPGLAGGPGNEQFF. DNA of the CDR3: TGCGCCAGCAGCCCAGGACTAGCGGGGGGGCCGGGCAATGAGCAGTTCTTC.

In this sample, this clone turned up once. The chain carries TRBV13 and TRBJ2-5, with TRBD1 identical over 10 bases. V dropped 5 bases and J dropped 4; count of bases not matched to a gene: 7. Per germline, CDR1 PRHDT and CDR2 FYEKMQ (reference sequence). This CDR3 has 15 residues. The CDR3 sequence: CASSRDRGVLETQYF. In DNA form, the CDR3 reads TGTGCCAGCAGCCGGGACAGGGGTGTGTTAGAGACCCAGTACTTC.

The rearrangement joins TRBV5-1 to TRBJ2-3; D gene unclear. This CDR3 spans 15 amino acids. The germline V gene encodes CDR1 SGHRS and CDR2 YFSETQ. V was pared by 4 bases and J by 0 bases, with 12 bases between. The CDR3 sequence is CASSLTVRSTDTQYF. In DNA, the CDR3 is TGCGCCAGCAGCCTAACGGTACGAAGCACAGATACGCAGTATTTT.

Written as DNA, the CDR3 is TGCGCCAGCAGTGAGTCGACAGGGGCGATCGGGGAGCTGTTTTTT. Its protein is CASSESTGAIGELFF. The V gene is TRBV10-1, the J gene TRBJ2-2; TRBD1 aligns across 8 bases. The V and J ends lost 0 bases and 7 bases, in that order; junction bases with no gene match: 4. Germline CDR1 WNHNN, CDR2 SYGVQD (reference sequence). This CDR3 region has 15 residues.

This clone was seen once. CDR3 residues: CASSLRDRQETQYF. For the CDR3, the DNA is TGCGCCAGCAGCCTTCGGGACAGACAAGAGACCCAGTACTTC. This sequence joins TRBV5-1 and TRBJ2-5; TRBD1 aligns across 7 bases. The ends lost 4 bases at V and 2 bases at J; junction bases unmatched: 5. Germline-derived CDR1 and CDR2 are SGHRS and YFSETQ. This CDR3 comprises 14 residues.

The chain carries TRBV6-1 and TRBJ1-2, with D maybe TRBD1 (5 bases). This CDR3 is 15 amino acids long. The germline V and J ends were trimmed by 1 base and 3 bases, with 12 bases remaining between them. Looked up from germline, CDR1 is MNHNS and CDR2 is SASEGT. The CDR3 bases are TGTGCCAGCAGTGAAGATTGGGGGGTCGACTATGGCTACACCTTC. Translated: CASSEDWGVDYGYTF.

CDR3 region: CASSTHRGLEGNTIYF. The CDR3, as DNA: TGTGCCAGCAGCACCCACAGGGGGCTAGAGGGAAACACCATATATTTT. The chain couples TRBV11-3 to TRBJ1-3; the match to TRBD1 covers 9 bases. V gave up 5 bases and J gave up 4 bases; unmatched junction bases: 9. Germline V CDR1 and CDR2: SGHNT, YENEEA. The CDR3 covers 16 residues.

This clone was seen only once. The rearrangement uses TRBV28 and TRBJ1-2; no clear D. This CDR3 contains 14 residues. The V gene's germline CDR1 is MDHEN and CDR2 SYDVKM. Trimming took 3 bases from V and 4 from J, leaving 12 bases between them. The CDR3 region is CASSFQKASYGYTF. For the CDR3, the DNA is TGTGCCAGCAGTTTCCAAAAAGCCTCCTATGGCTACACCTTC.

The chain has TRBV27 and TRBJ2-5; no firm D call. The CDR3 is 14 amino acids. Germline CDR1 reads MNHEY; CDR2 reads SMNVEV (reference sequence). V was pared by 5 bases and J by 2 bases, with 12 bases between. The CDR3 sequence is CASSARFTQETQYF. The CDR3 DNA reads TGTGCCAGCAGTGCCCGTTTCACTCAAGAGACCCAGTACTTC.

This CDR3 is CASSPTGGGNEQFF. DNA for the CDR3: TGTGCCAGCAGCCCGACAGGGGGTGGGAATGAGCAGTTCTTC. The chain carries TRBV5-4 and TRBJ2-1, with 9 bases identical to TRBD1. Germline V gives CDR1 SGHNT, CDR2 YYREEE (reference sequence). Germline trimming cut 4 bases from V and 7 bases from J; bases unmatched to any gene: 6. The length of the CDR3 is 14 residues. Variable domain in full (rest from reference TRBV5-4 and TRBJ2-1): ETGVTQSPTHLIKTRGQQVTLRCSSQSGHNTVSWYQQALGQGPQFIFQYYREEENGRGNFPPRFSGLQFPNYSSELNVNALELDDSALYLCASSPTGGGNEQFFGPGTRLTVL.

The chain joins TRBV2 to TRBJ1-6; D not resolved. CDR1 SNHLY and CDR2 FYNNEI come from the germline V gene. CDR3 size: 15 residues. Trimming shortened V by 7 bases and J by 0 bases, and 10 bases separated the two germline ends. DNA of the CDR3: TGTGCCAGCACGACGGAGAGCTCCTATAATTCACCCCTCCACTTT. Translating it yields CASTTESSYNSPLHF.